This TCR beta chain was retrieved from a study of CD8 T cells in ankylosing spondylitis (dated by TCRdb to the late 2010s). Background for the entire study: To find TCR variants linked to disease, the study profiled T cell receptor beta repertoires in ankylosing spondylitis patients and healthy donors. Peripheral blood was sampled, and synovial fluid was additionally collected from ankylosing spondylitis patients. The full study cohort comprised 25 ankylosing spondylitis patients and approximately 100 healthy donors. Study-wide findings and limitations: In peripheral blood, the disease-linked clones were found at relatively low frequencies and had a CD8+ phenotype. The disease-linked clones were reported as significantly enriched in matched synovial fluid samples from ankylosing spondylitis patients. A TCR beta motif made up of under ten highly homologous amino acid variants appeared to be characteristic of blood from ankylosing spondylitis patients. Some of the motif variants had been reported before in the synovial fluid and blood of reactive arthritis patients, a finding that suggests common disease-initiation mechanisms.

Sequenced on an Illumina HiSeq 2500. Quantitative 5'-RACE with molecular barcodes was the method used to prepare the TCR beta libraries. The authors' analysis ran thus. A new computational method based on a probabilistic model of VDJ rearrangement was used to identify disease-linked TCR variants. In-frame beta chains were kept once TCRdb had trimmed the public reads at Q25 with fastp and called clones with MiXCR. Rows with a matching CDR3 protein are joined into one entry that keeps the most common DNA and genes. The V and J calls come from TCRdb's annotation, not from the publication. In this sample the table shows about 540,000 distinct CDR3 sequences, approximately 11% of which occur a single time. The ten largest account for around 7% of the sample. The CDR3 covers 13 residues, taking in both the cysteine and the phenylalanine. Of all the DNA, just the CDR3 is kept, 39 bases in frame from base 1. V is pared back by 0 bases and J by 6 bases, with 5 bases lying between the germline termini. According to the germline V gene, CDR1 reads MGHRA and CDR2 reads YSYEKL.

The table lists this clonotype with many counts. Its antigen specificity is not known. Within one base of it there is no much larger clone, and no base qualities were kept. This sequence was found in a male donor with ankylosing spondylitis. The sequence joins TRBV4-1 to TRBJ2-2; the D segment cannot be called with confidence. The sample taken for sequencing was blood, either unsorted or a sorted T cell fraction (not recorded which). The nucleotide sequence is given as TGCGCCAGCAGCCAAGAGAATGCCGGGGAGCTGTTTTTT. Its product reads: CASSQENAGELFF.